This T cell receptor beta chain was identified in a study of cytomegalovirus exposure and HLA in healthy donors (dated by TCRdb to 2016 to 2017). Background for the entire study: In an earlier analysis of approximately 500 of the donors, around 290 Gb of sequence data and just under 120 million unique TCR beta sequences from roughly 200 million T cells were reported. Roughly 320 gigabases of sequencing data and about 92 million unique TCR sequences made up an early release that covered 640 HLA-typed donors. The genetic ancestry cluster associated with self-reported Caucasian donors included 81% of the approximately 410 genotyped donors. The study aimed to test whether cataloging public T cell receptors could reveal signatures of past pathogen exposure. Using immunosequencing, the study profiled T cell repertoires from around 670 subjects and related those repertoires to cytomegalovirus serostatus. In addition to the first cohort of several hundred subjects, a separate validation cohort of 130 or so different subjects was used. To predict cytomegalovirus infection status, the study brought together high-throughput TCR immunosequencing, statistical association of individual TCRs with disease status, and machine learning. To study patterns of TCR occurrence, a later analysis re-analyzed previously published TCR beta repertoires from 700 or so donors and added high-resolution HLA genotyping. Rather than drawing on any new phenotypic data, the later analysis identified candidate immune exposures from TCR beta sequences and the way those sequences occurred across donors. An earlier analysis of several hundred of the donors applied high-throughput TCR beta sequencing to assess whether each TCR beta V gene segment acted as functional or pseudogenic. Alongside the repertoire data, information on donor age, sex, ethnicity and CMV serostatus was compiled. A later genetic analysis took genome-wide SNP genotypes for about three fifths of the roughly 700 donors and used that subset as a discovery cohort. All discovery cohort repertoires had been generated using a single sequencing platform. HLA typing included class I and class II loci at four-digit resolution. Typing coverage varied by locus: roughly 620-640 donors for A, B, C, DRB1 and DQB1; around 560 for DQA1; about 590 for DPA1; 450 to 480 for DPB1. A handful of DR-DQ haplotypes were handled as single units for association and clustering because linkage in the cohort was strong. Among almost 400 genotyped donors of the cohort, an average of around 240,000 unique TCR beta nucleotide sequences were sequenced per donor, roughly 20% of them non-productive.

The full study reports these points: Across donors, most TCR sequences were observed very rarely, whereas some public TCRs were present in many individuals. When HLA alleles, especially DR and DQ, strongly co-occurred, TCR associations were difficult to assign to individual alleles. A later analysis found that most CMV-associated TCR beta chains appeared HLA-restricted, with HLA associations seemingly driven largely by CMV exposure. A cluster of highly shared sequence variants was judged likely to be a technical artifact of the sequencing pipeline. The cohort was sequenced for TCR beta chains only, and without alpha or paired-chain data the features that could be detected were limited. A further reported finding was that TCR beta sequences accurately predicted the HLA-A and HLA-B alleles for most subjects in the first cohort. Roughly uniform sequencing depth across donors was assumed in presence/absence analyses, although this assumption may not hold. Several of the top co-occurrence clusters appeared to be linked to parvovirus B19, influenza, CMV and Epstein-Barr virus, according to a later analysis. It was suggested by the authors that the approach could potentially be generalized to other disease states and immunological phenotypes. The 87-base-pair reads could not distinguish some IMGT-functional V segments, including TRBV6-2 and TRBV6-3, so those segments were excluded. Broadly in line with IMGT annotations, most TCR beta V segments showed up in productive rearrangements about 87% or about 30% of the time in an earlier analysis of a few hundred of the donors. In a later genetic analysis, a missense DCLRE1C variant was associated with V-gene and J-gene trimming of TCR beta chains, and the association was replicated in an independent cohort. Linkage disequilibrium might explain the correlated functional status among segregating V segments, but an unknown experimental factor could not be ruled out. A later genetic analysis reported fewer N-insertions in productive TCRs among donors in an Asian-associated ancestry cluster than the roughly 700-donor mean. The only immune exposure information available for the cohort was CMV serostatus. The classifier was reported to diagnose cytomegalovirus status with high specificity and sensitivity in both the original and validation cohorts. Because counts were too low, under 20 rarely observed V segments, including chromosome 9 orphons, were left out of the earlier analysis of 587 of the donors. In vitro tests confirmed that a few of the cytomegalovirus-associated TCR beta chains recognize cytomegalovirus antigens. Compared with equally common non-associated chains, HLA-associated TCR beta chains in a later analysis were more clonally expanded and had lower generation probabilities. Specific HLA alleles were associated with about 17,000 TCR beta sequences at a false discovery rate of 0.05 in a later analysis. The study gave a list of under 200 TCR beta chains associated with cytomegalovirus. According to a later analysis, TCR association rates differed among HLA loci, with DRB1 alleles showing the most associated TCRs and HLA-C alleles showing the fewest. Because some donors lacked HLA typing at each locus, the association tests relied only on the typed subset.

The cohort consisted of more than 650 healthy bone marrow donors. At the time of sampling, all cohort members were nominally healthy, though unrecorded immune exposures were likely present. The donor tested CMV seropositive, placing the donor among the 289 seropositive members of the cohort. A peripheral blood sample was collected from each donor, and TCR beta sequencing was performed on peripheral blood mononuclear cells. The Qiagen DNeasy Blood Extraction Kit was used to extract genomic DNA from the blood cell samples. Points on this clone: There is no known antigen for this receptor. There are no base qualities to consult, and no much larger clone falls within one base.

V and J are trimmed by 5 bases and 5 bases, and the gene matches miss 13 bases of the junction. As encoded in the germline V gene (reference sequence), CDR1 is SEHNR while CDR2 is FQNEAQ. Spanning cysteine to phenylalanine, the CDR3 consists of 17 amino acids. Of all the DNA, just the CDR3 is kept, 51 bases in frame from base 1. To prepare the library, the immunoSEQ multiplex PCR assay was applied. A mixture of 60 forward primers for TCR Vbeta segments and 13 reverse primers for TCR Jbeta segments was used in the multiplex PCR. The CDR3 region of rearranged TCR beta genes was amplified from genomic DNA by a multiplex PCR assay. The Illumina HiSeq System was used to sequence the amplified TCR beta libraries as 87-base-pair reads. In the source study's methods: In a later analysis, some 80 million unique TCR beta chains were counted across the approximately 640 repertoires, and roughly 11 million of these chains were shared by at least two donors. A nearest-neighbor algorithm error-corrected the raw reads and collapsed the reads into unique sequences, merging closely related sequences to remove PCR and sequencing errors. CDR3 sequences were aligned to IMGT reference sequences to assign V, D and J gene segments. For a sequence to be retained, at least a six-nucleotide match to both a V gene segment and a J gene segment was required. A rearrangement was called productive if the CDR3 had no stop codons and remained in frame with V and J, and every other rearrangement was called non-productive. CDR3 was defined according to IMGT convention as the region running from the second conserved V-encoded cysteine to the conserved J-encoded phenylalanine. Sequences without an unambiguous match to a single V gene segment were excluded from the earlier analysis of 500 to 700 of the donors. An earlier analysis of several hundred of the donors called V segments functional above 56.7% productive rearrangements and segregating when the between-donor standard deviation exceeded 5%. A statistical classification framework was built for diagnosing cytomegalovirus status from the catalog of TCR beta chain sequences. V and J gene assignment, in a later analysis, came from comparing TCR nucleotide sequences with IMGT/GENE-DB human TR gene sequences. Using the TCRdist pipeline, a later analysis assigned CDR3 sequences along with most-parsimonious VDJ recombination scenarios. A later analysis defined each TCR beta chain by its CDR3 amino acid sequence plus V-gene family, and excluded reads lacking a unique V-gene family. As a way to deal with suspected cross-contamination and a sequencing artifact, a later analysis dropped 640 or so nucleotide sequences that were highly shared and had low generation probability. In a later analysis, a clonal expansion index was calculated for each public chain from normalized within-repertoire ranks of inferred template counts. Generation probabilities in a later analysis came from a VDJ recombination model fitted to out-of-frame rearrangements, and those results were checked against IGoR. A later analysis scored TCR-TCR, TCR-HLA and TCR-CMV co-occurrence with hypergeometric tests, applying a repertoire-size bias correction to TCR pairs. A later analysis estimated false discovery rates by permuting HLA or CMV assignments 20 times. A later analysis grouped co-occurring TCRs with DBSCAN, adding TCRdist sequence similarity when clustering within HLA-allele-positive subsets. Co-occurrence clustering excluded repertoires with fewer than 30,000 or more than 120,000 public chains, plus five with anomalous nucleotide sharing. TCRdb's version of the immuneACCESS table is confined to in-frame rearrangements and falls short of the full clone set. An unresolved V gene accounts for under half of the shortfall where checked; the remainder is of unknown origin. The V and J calls and clone size were taken over from that table, and D and trimming were inferred from the DNA. Here the sample has tens of thousands of clones; 75% occur a single time. The top ten clones comprise about 7.4% of the sample.

The source material was PBMCs. The receptor was isolated from a woman aged 25 to 39 in good health and CMV-seropositive. The chain employs TRBV7-9 and TRBJ2-5; TRBD1 matches 11 bases in the middle. Here is the DNA: TGTGCCAGCAGCCTAACCGTCAGGACAGGGGGCCGGGAGACCCAGTACTTC. Its amino acids are CASSLTVRTGGRETQYF.